What follows is one TCR beta chain and its context. This specimen belongs to a study of blood T cell repertoires in COVID-19. Looking at the study overall: Specimens from acute and convalescent COVID-19 originated in the United States, Italy and Spain.

Per the study methods: Estimated nucleated cell counts came from reference gene primer amplification. This table comes from immunoSEQ multiplex PCR, and its TCRdb copy is limited to in-frame clones, with some not included. That table supplies the V and J calls and clone size; D and trimming were determined from the DNA. Of fewer than 40,000 clones listed, about 85% were seen once; the top ten hold 14%. The CDR3 covers 14 residues. Germline assignment: CDR1 DFQATT and CDR2 SNEGSKA (reference sequence). With 3 bases removed from V and 0 bases from J, the gap between germline ends came to 9 bases. This chain links TRBV20-1 with TRBJ1-3; possibly TRBD1 for D (5 bases). This clonotype originated in a human donor in a cohort sampled during active COVID-19. Sequences were obtained from peripheral blood. CDR3 residues: CSASGAASGNTIYF. As DNA, the CDR3 is TGCAGTGCTAGTGGGGCAGCCTCTGGAAACACCATATATTTT.